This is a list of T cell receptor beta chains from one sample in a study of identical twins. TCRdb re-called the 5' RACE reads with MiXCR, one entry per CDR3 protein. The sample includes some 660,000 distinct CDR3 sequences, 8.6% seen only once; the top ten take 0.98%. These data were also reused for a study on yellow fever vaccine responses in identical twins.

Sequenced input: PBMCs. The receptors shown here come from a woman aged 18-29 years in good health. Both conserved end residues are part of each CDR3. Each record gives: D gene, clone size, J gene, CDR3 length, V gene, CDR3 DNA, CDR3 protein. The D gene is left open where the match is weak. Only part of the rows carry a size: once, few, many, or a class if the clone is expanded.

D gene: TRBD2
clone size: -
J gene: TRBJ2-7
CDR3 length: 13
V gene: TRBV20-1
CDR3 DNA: TGCAGTGCTAGAATGCGGGGGGGCAACGAGCAGTACTTC
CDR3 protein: CSARMRGGNEQYF

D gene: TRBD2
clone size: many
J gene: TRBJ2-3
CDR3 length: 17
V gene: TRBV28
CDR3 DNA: TGTGCCAGCACGGGAGGGACTAGCGGGAGCTTTACAGATACGCAGTATTTT
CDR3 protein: CASTGGTSGSFTDTQYF

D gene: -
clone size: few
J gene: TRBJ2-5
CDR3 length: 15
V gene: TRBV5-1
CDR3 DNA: TGCGCCAGCAGCTTGGAGCCGGAGGGAGAAGAGACCCAGTACTTC
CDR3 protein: CASSLEPEGEETQYF

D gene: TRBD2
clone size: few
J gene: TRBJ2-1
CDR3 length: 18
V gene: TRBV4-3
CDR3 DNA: TGCGCCAGCAGCCAAGATCTCCTAGCGGGAGGCCCCTACAATGAGCAGTTCTTC
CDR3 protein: CASSQDLLAGGPYNEQFF

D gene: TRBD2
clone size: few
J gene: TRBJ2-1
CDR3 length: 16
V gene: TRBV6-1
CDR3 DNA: TGTGCCAGCAGTCCTTGGAGTAGCGGGAGAGGATATGAGCAGTTCTTC
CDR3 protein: CASSPWSSGRGYEQFF

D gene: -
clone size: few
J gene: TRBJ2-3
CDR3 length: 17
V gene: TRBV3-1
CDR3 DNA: TGTGCCAGCAGCCAAGCTCATCAGGGGCAAAGCACAGATACGCAGTATTTT
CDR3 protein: CASSQAHQGQSTDTQYF

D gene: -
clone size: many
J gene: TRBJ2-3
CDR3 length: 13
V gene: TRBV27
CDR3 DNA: TGTGCCAGCAGTTACGGGGAGGCAGATACGCAGTATTTT
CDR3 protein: CASSYGEADTQYF

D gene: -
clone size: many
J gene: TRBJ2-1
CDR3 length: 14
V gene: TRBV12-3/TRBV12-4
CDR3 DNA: TGTGCCAGCAGCCCAAGGACCATCGGGGATGAGCAGTTCTTC
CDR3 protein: CASSPRTIGDEQFF

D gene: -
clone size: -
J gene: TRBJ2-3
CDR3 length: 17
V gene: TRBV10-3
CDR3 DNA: TGTGCCGTCAAGGGAGGAAGGGGGACCCTAGTCACGGATACGCAGTATTTT
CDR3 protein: CAVKGGRGTLVTDTQYF

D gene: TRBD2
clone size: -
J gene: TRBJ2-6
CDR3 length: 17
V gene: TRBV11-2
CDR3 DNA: TGTGCCAGCAGCCCACGCCGCGGGGGCTCTGGGGCCAACGTCCTGACTTTC
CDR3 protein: CASSPRRGGSGANVLTF

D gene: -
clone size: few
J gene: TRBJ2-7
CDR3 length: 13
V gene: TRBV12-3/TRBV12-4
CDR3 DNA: TGTGCCAGCATGGAGGGAGGAGGGTCCGAGCAGTACTTC
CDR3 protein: CASMEGGGSEQYF

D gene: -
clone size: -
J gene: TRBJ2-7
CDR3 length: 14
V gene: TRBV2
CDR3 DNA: TGTGCCAGCAGGGGACATGGGTCCTCCTACGAGCAGTACTTC
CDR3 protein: CASRGHGSSYEQYF

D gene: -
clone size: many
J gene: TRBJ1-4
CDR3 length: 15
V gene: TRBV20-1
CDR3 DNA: TGCAGTGCCTCTGATCCGACAGTTTCTAATGAAAAACTGTTTTTT
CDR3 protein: CSASDPTVSNEKLFF

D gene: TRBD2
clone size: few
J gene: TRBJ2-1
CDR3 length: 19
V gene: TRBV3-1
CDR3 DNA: TGTGCCAGCAGCAAGGACAGTAGCGGGAGTTATGGGCTGAGGAATGAGCAGTTCTTC
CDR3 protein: CASSKDSSGSYGLRNEQFF

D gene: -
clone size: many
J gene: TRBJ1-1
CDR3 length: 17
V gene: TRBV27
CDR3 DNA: TGTGCCAGCAGTCCTACTGGCTTGCCAGGGTGGGTCACTGAAGCTTTCTTT
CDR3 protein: CASSPTGLPGWVTEAFF

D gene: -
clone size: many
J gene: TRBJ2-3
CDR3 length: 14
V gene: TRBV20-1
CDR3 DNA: TGCAGTGCTAGAGAGGATCCTAGCACAGATACGCAGTATTTT
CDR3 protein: CSAREDPSTDTQYF

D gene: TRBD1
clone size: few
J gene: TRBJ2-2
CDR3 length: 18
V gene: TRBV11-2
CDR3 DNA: TGTGCCAGCAGCTCTATCTCGAGACGGGACAGGGGCCCCGGGGAGCTGTTTTTT
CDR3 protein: CASSSISRRDRGPGELFF

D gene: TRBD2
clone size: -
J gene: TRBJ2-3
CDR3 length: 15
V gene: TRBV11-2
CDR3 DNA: TGTGCCAGCAGCTTAAGCGCGGGAGTCACAGATACGCAGTATTTT
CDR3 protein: CASSLSAGVTDTQYF

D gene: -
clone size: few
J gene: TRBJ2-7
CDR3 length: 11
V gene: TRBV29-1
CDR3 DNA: TGCAGCGTTTTGGACAGAGGCGAGCAGTACTTC
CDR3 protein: CSVLDRGEQYF

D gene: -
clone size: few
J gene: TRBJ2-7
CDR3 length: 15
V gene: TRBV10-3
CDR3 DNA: TGTGCCATCAGTGATACGGTAGACGGACCCTACGAGCAGTACTTC
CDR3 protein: CAISDTVDGPYEQYF

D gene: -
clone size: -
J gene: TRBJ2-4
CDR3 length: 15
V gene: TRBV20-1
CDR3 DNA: TGCAGTGCTAGAGATAGGGTGGCTCCCAAAAACATTCAGTACTTC
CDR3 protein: CSARDRVAPKNIQYF

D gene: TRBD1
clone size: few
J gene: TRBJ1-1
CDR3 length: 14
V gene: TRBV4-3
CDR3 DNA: TGCGCCAGCAGCCAGACAGGGGGCATAGCTGAAGCTTTCTTT
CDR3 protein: CASSQTGGIAEAFF

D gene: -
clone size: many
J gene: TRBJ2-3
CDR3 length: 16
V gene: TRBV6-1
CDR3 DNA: TGTGCCAGCAGTGAGCCCGGGGGCCGGGGCACAGATACGCAGTATTTT
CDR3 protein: CASSEPGGRGTDTQYF

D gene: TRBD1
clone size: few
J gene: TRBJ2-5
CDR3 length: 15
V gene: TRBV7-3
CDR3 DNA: TGTGCCAGCAGCTTATTAGGACAGGGGGGCGAGACCCAGTACTTC
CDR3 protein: CASSLLGQGGETQYF

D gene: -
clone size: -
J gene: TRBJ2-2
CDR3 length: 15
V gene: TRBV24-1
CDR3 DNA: TGTGCCACCAGTGACGGAAGGGCGGGGCCCGGGGAGCTGTTTTTT
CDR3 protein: CATSDGRAGPGELFF

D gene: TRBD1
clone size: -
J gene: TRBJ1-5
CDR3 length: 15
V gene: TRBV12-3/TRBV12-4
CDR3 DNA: TGTGCCAGCAAGACAGGGGTGGGTAGCAATCAGCCCCAGCATTTT
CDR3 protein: CASKTGVGSNQPQHF

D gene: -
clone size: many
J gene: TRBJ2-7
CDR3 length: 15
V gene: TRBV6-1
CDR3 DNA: TGTGCCAGCAGTCCGACAGGTGCGGTTGTGGACGAGCAGTACTTC
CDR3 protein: CASSPTGAVVDEQYF

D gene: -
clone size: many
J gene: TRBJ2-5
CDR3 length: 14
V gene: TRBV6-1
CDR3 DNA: TGTGCCAGCAGTCCAGGCACCAACCAAGAGACCCAGTACTTC
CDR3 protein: CASSPGTNQETQYF

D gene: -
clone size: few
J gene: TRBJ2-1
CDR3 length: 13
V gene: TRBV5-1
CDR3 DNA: TGCGCCAGCAGCTTGGGTGTGTCCAATGAGCAGTTCTTC
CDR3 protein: CASSLGVSNEQFF

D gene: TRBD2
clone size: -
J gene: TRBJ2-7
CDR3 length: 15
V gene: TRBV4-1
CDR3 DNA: TGCGCCAGCAGCCAAGAATCGTCCCCGGGACTAGTTTTCAACTTC
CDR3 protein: CASSQESSPGLVFNF

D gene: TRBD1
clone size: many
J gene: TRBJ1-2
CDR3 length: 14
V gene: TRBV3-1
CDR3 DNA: TGTGCCAGCAGCGGCCCGGGACAGAGCTATGGCTACACCTTC
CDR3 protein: CASSGPGQSYGYTF

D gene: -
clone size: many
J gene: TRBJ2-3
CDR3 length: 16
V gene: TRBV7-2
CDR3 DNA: TGTGCCAGCAGCTTAGAAGGTCCAGGCGGCACAGATACGCAGTATTTT
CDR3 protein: CASSLEGPGGTDTQYF

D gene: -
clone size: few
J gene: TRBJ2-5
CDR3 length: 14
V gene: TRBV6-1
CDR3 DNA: TGTGCCAGCAGACCTACTGACGGTCAAGAGACCCAGTACTTC
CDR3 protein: CASRPTDGQETQYF

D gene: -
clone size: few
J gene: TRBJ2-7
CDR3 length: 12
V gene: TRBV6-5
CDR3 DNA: TGTGCCAGCAGCTCATTCCCAAGGGTACAGTACTTC
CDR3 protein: CASSSFPRVQYF

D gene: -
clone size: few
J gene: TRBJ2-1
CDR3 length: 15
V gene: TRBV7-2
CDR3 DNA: TGTGCCAGCAGCCACCTAACGGGACTGGACAATGAGCAGTTCTTC
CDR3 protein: CASSHLTGLDNEQFF

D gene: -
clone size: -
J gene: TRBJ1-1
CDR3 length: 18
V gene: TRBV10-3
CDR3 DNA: TGTGCCATCAGTGAGTCGACGGGGAGGGGGAGTATGAACACTGAAGCTTTCTTT
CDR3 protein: CAISESTGRGSMNTEAFF

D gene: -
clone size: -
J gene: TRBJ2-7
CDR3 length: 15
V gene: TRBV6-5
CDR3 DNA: TGTGCCAGCAGTTACTCCTTGGGAGTCTGGAGGGAGCAGTACTTC
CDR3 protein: CASSYSLGVWREQYF

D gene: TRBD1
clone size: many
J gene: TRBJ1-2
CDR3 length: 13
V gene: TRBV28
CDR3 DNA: TGTGCCAGCAGTTTAACAGGGGACTATGGCTACACCTTC
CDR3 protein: CASSLTGDYGYTF

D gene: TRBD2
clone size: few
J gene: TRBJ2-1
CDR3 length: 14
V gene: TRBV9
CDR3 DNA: TGTGCCAGCAGCGTAGGAAGCGGGGGGGCGGAGAAGTTCTTC
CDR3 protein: CASSVGSGGAEKFF

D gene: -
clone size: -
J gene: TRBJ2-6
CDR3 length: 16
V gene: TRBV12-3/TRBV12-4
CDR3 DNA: TGTGCCAGCAGAGCCGCAGGTATCTCTGGGGCCAACGTCCTGACTTTC
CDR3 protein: CASRAAGISGANVLTF

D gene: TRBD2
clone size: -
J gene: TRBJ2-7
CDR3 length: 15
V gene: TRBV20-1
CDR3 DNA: TGCAGTGCTAGGGCAATAGCGGGAGATTACAGCGAGCAGTACTTC
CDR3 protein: CSARAIAGDYSEQYF

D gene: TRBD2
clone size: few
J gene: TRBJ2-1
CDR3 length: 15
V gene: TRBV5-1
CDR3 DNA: TGCGCCAGCAGCTTGGAAGCGGGGGGGCTCAATGAGCAGTTCTTC
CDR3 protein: CASSLEAGGLNEQFF

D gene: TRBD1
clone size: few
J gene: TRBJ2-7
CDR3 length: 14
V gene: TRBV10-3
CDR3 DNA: TGTGCCATCAGTAGAACGGGACAGGACTACGAGCAGTACTTC
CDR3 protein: CAISRTGQDYEQYF

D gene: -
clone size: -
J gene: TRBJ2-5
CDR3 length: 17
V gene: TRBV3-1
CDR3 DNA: TGTGCCAGCAGCCAACCTACTCGATTCACCCCACAAGAGACCCAGTACTTC
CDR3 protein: CASSQPTRFTPQETQYF

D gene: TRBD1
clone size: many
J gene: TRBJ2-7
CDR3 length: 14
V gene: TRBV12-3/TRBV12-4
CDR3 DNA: TGTGCCAGCAGTTTAACAGGGGGCAGGTACGAGCAGTACTTC
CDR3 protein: CASSLTGGRYEQYF

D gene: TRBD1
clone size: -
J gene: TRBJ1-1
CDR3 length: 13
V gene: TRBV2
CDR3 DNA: TGTGCCAGCAGCCGGGACAGGCATCTTGAAGCTTTCTTT
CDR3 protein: CASSRDRHLEAFF

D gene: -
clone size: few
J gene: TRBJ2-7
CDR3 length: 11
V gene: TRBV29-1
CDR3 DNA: TGCAGCGTTCGCTACCAGTACGAGCAGTACTTC
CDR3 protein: CSVRYQYEQYF

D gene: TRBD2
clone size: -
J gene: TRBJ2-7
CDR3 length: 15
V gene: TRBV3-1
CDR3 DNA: TGTGCCAGCAGCCGCGGGACTAGCGGGGTCTACGAGCAGTACTTC
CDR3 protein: CASSRGTSGVYEQYF

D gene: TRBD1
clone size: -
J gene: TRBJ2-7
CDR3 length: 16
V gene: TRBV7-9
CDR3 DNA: TGTGCCAGCAGCTCCGGACAGGGGACACCCTCCTACGAGCAGTACTTC
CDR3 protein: CASSSGQGTPSYEQYF

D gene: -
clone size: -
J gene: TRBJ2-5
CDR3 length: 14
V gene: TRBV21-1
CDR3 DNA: TGTGCCAGCAGCAAAGACCAGCAACAAGAGACCCAGTACTTC
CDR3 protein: CASSKDQQQETQYF

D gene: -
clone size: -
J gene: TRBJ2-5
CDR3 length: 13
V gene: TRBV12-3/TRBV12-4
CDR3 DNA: TGTGCCGGCAGTGAGAGGGGGCGGGATAGCCAGTACTTC
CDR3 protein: CAGSERGRDSQYF

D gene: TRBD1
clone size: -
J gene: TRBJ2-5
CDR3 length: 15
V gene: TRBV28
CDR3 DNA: TGTGCCAGCAGTTCCCCGGGACAGGGGGATGAGACCCAGTACTTC
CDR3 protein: CASSSPGQGDETQYF

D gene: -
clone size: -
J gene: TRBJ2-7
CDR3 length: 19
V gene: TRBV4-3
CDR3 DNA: TGCGCCAGCAGCCCCTCGCTTTACCGGTTGGGGGGTCCGGGTGGTGAGCAGTACTTC
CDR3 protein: CASSPSLYRLGGPGGEQYF

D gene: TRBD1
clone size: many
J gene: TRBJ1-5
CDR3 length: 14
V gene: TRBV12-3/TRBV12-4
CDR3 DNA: TGTGCCAGCAGTTTGTCCAGGGGGAATCAGCCCCAGCATTTT
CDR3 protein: CASSLSRGNQPQHF

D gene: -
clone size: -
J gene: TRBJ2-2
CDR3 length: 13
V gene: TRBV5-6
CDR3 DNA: TGTGCCAGCAGCCCGGCCCAGGGGAGGGAGCTGTTTTTT
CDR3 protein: CASSPAQGRELFF